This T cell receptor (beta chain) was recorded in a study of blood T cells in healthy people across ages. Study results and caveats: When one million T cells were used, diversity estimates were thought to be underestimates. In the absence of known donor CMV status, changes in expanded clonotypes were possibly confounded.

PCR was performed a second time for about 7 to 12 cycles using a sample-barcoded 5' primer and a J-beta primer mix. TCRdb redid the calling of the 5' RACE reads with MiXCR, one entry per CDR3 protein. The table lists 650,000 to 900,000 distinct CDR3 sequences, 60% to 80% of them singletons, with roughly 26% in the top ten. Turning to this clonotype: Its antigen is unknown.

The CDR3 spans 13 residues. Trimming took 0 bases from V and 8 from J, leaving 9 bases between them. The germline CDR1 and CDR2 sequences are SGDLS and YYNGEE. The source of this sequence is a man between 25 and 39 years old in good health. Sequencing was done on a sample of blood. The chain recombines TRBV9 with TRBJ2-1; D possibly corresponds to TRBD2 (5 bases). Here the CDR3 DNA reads TGTGCCAGCAGCGTAGCTAGCTCGCATGAGCAGTTCTTC. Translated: CASSVASSHEQFF.